The sequence of this T cell receptor (beta chain) was determined in a study of T and B cells in COVID-19 patients. As for the study in general: Blood was sampled from COVID-19 patients who were either actively infected or recovered. Active-infection patients were older, median roughly 67 years, than recovered patients, median 34 years.

BIOMED2 TRB-A/B primer pools were used in multiplex TRB PCR. TCRdb processed the multiplex PCR reads anew with MiXCR; each CDR3 protein has one entry. This sample has 15,000 to 20,000 distinct CDR3 sequences, with roughly 28% found just once. Study results and caveats: There were 2,000 to 3,000 TCR clusters exclusive to the recovered cohort, 31 with low generation probability.

Germline CDR1 reads MDHEN; CDR2 reads SYDVKM. The CDR3 is 14 residues long. Trimming shortened V by 6 bases and J by 4 bases, and 10 bases separated the two germline ends. TRB was amplified from about 260-540 ng of blood genomic DNA. Comments on this clonotype: Antigen: not known.

J is TRBJ1-6 and V is TRBV28, with D possibly TRBD1 on 6 matching bases. This sequence was found in a human donor who had recovered from COVID-19. Sequenced: blood. CDR3 nucleotide sequence: TGTGCCAGCAGGGCCACAGGGTATAATTCACCCCTCCACTTT. It is translated as CASRATGYNSPLHF.